One TCR beta chain is described in this entry. The antigen is unknown. The sample is drawn from a study of vaccination effects on CD4 cells after COVID-19. Isolating CD4+ T cells followed around nine days of culture. Participants were vaccinated with two doses of either the BNT162b2 or mRNA-1273 vaccine. Some clones are missing from TCRdb's copy, which holds only in-frame ones; the method was immunoSEQ multiplex PCR. The repertoire holds about 45,000 clones, around 70% seen once, with 9% to 10% in the top ten. The V gene's germline CDR1 is MNHEY and CDR2 SMNVEV (reference sequence). Trimming pared 0 bases from V and 0 bases from J, leaving 26 bases between. This CDR3 region has 21 residues.

The source of this sequence is a human donor who received a COVID-19 vaccine. Sequences were derived from CD4+ T cells from PBMCs cultured without peptide, sampled after COVID-19 vaccination. The chain is built from TRBV27 and TRBJ2-5, with D perhaps TRBD1 or TRBD2 (5 bases each). This chain's CDR3 is CASSLSPPSGRGEGYQETQYF. CDR3 coding DNA: TGTGCCAGCAGTTTATCGCCTCCTTCTGGCCGGGGAGAGGGGTACCAAGAGACCCAGTACTTC.